The rows below give T cell receptor beta chains drawn from one sample of a study of radiation and T cells in renal cell carcinoma. TCRdb's table, derived via immunoSEQ multiplex PCR, lists solely in-frame clones and lacks some. The table records 130,000 to 150,000 clones, about 86% of them present only once. The source material was blood, sampled from a patient whose treatment included radiotherapy and nephrectomy. The source of these receptors is a woman between 45 and 65 years old with renal cell carcinoma. Each CDR3 is given with its conserved first and last residue. The order of the fields is CDR3 DNA, CDR3 protein, clone size, J gene, D gene, V gene. A D gene is named only where the DNA matches it firmly. Size is omitted from some rows. Given values are once, few, many or a class for expanded clones.

cdr3_nt: TGTGCCAGCAGTTCCCAACGGACAGGGGGCCTCGCTACCACCTTC; cdr3_aa: CASSSQRTGGLATTF; clone_size: -; j_call: TRBJ1-2; d_call: TRBD1; v_call: TRBV28
cdr3_nt: TGTGCCAGCAGCTACCCTGGGACTAGGGGCACCGGGGAGCTGTTTTTT; cdr3_aa: CASSYPGTRGTGELFF; clone_size: -; j_call: TRBJ2-2; d_call: TRBD2; v_call: TRBV7-2
cdr3_nt: TGTGCCAGCAGACCGGCGGGGACCTCCTACAATGAGCAGTTCTTC; cdr3_aa: CASRPAGTSYNEQFF; clone_size: -; j_call: TRBJ2-1; d_call: -; v_call: TRBV10-3
cdr3_nt: TGTGCCACCAGCAGACCCTGGACGGGGCGGTCTGGAAACACCATATATTTT; cdr3_aa: CATSRPWTGRSGNTIYF; clone_size: -; j_call: TRBJ1-3; d_call: -; v_call: TRBV15
cdr3_nt: TGTGCCAGCAGCCTTAACACTGAAGCTTTCTTT; cdr3_aa: CASSLNTEAFF; clone_size: -; j_call: TRBJ1-1; d_call: -; v_call: TRBV5-5
cdr3_nt: TGTGCCAGCAGTCCCCTAAGGACGAACACCGGGGAGCTGTTTTTT; cdr3_aa: CASSPLRTNTGELFF; clone_size: -; j_call: TRBJ2-2; d_call: -; v_call: TRBV25-1
cdr3_nt: TGTGCCAGCTCACCACTTTTACAGAACAACAATGAGCAGTTCTTC; cdr3_aa: CASSPLLQNNNEQFF; clone_size: once; j_call: TRBJ2-1; d_call: -; v_call: TRBV18
cdr3_nt: TGTGCCAGCAGCTTAGTTCTCCAGAACACTGAAGCTTTCTTT; cdr3_aa: CASSLVLQNTEAFF; clone_size: few; j_call: TRBJ1-1; d_call: -; v_call: TRBV7-9
cdr3_nt: TGTGCCAGCAGCTTAGTTCGGCTAGCGGGCTACACAGATACGCAGTATTTT; cdr3_aa: CASSLVRLAGYTDTQYF; clone_size: -; j_call: TRBJ2-3; d_call: TRBD2; v_call: TRBV11-2
cdr3_nt: TGTGCCAGCGTGACCGGGACTAGCGGTGTCCAAGAGACCCAGTACTTC; cdr3_aa: CASVTGTSGVQETQYF; clone_size: -; j_call: TRBJ2-5; d_call: TRBD2; v_call: TRBV7-6
cdr3_nt: TGTGCCAGCAGTGATATTTCCAACTATGGCTACACCTTC; cdr3_aa: CASSDISNYGYTF; clone_size: -; j_call: TRBJ1-2; d_call: -; v_call: TRBV2
cdr3_nt: TGTGCCAGCAGTTGGGGGACGCCCTACAATGAGCAGTTCTTC; cdr3_aa: CASSWGTPYNEQFF; clone_size: -; j_call: TRBJ2-1; d_call: -; v_call: TRBV6-5
cdr3_nt: TGTGCCAGCAGTTTAATGGCTAGCGCGTACGAGCAGTACTTC; cdr3_aa: CASSLMASAYEQYF; clone_size: -; j_call: TRBJ2-7; d_call: -; v_call: TRBV28
cdr3_nt: TGCGCCAGCAGCCAAGAGTCGACGGTGAACTATGGCTACACCTTC; cdr3_aa: CASSQESTVNYGYTF; clone_size: -; j_call: TRBJ1-2; d_call: -; v_call: TRBV4-1
cdr3_nt: TGTGCCAGCAGCCTCGGGGGAGGGGAGGGTGAAAAACTGTTTTTT; cdr3_aa: CASSLGGGEGEKLFF; clone_size: -; j_call: TRBJ1-4; d_call: -; v_call: TRBV28
cdr3_nt: TGTGCCAGCAGTCCCCTGGGGATGAAGGTGTTCTCTGGGGCCAACGTCCTGACTTTC; cdr3_aa: CASSPLGMKVFSGANVLTF; clone_size: -; j_call: TRBJ2-6; d_call: -; v_call: TRBV27
cdr3_nt: TGCGCCAGCAGCCAAGGACTAGCGACAACCTACAATGAGCAGTTCTTC; cdr3_aa: CASSQGLATTYNEQFF; clone_size: once; j_call: TRBJ2-1; d_call: TRBD2; v_call: TRBV4-3
cdr3_nt: TGTGCCACCCGCAGAGACAGGGGCGGCTACACCTTC; cdr3_aa: CATRRDRGGYTF; clone_size: -; j_call: TRBJ1-2; d_call: TRBD1; v_call: TRBV28
cdr3_nt: TGTGCCAGCAGCTTGGGACTAGCGGGGGGGTACGAGCAGTACTTC; cdr3_aa: CASSLGLAGGYEQYF; clone_size: -; j_call: TRBJ2-7; d_call: TRBD2; v_call: TRBV5-4
cdr3_nt: TGTGCCAGCAGCGTAAGCCAGCGGGGGAACACCGGGGAGCTGTTTTTT; cdr3_aa: CASSVSQRGNTGELFF; clone_size: -; j_call: TRBJ2-2; d_call: TRBD2; v_call: TRBV9
cdr3_nt: TGTGCCAGCAGCCAAGACACGGGGGAGATTAACAATGAGCAGTTCTTC; cdr3_aa: CASSQDTGEINNEQFF; clone_size: -; j_call: TRBJ2-1; d_call: -; v_call: TRBV4-2
cdr3_nt: TGTGCCAGCAGCGTAGAGGGGTCGAGCTCTGGAAACACCATATATTTT; cdr3_aa: CASSVEGSSSGNTIYF; clone_size: -; j_call: TRBJ1-3; d_call: -; v_call: TRBV9
cdr3_nt: TGTGCCAGCAGTTTCGGGACAGGGAAAGGAAACACCATATATTTT; cdr3_aa: CASSFGTGKGNTIYF; clone_size: -; j_call: TRBJ1-3; d_call: TRBD1; v_call: TRBV7-2
cdr3_nt: TGTGCCAGCAGTGAAGCGGAGGTTAAGGCTTTCTTT; cdr3_aa: CASSEAEVKAFF; clone_size: -; j_call: TRBJ1-1; d_call: -; v_call: TRBV6-1
cdr3_nt: TGTGCCAGCAGGAAATTGGGCCCCAACTATGGCTACACCTTC; cdr3_aa: CASRKLGPNYGYTF; clone_size: -; j_call: TRBJ1-2; d_call: -; v_call: TRBV6-5
cdr3_nt: TGCAGTGCCAGAGGTCTGGACGAGCAGTACTTC; cdr3_aa: CSARGLDEQYF; clone_size: -; j_call: TRBJ2-7; d_call: -; v_call: TRBV20-1
cdr3_nt: TGTGCCAGCTATCGACAGGAAAACTATGGCTACACCTTC; cdr3_aa: CASYRQENYGYTF; clone_size: few; j_call: TRBJ1-2; d_call: -; v_call: TRBV7-2
cdr3_nt: TGTGCCAGTAGTAAACGATACCTCCGGGACAGGGGGCAAGAGCAGTACTTC; cdr3_aa: CASSKRYLRDRGQEQYF; clone_size: -; j_call: TRBJ2-7; d_call: TRBD1; v_call: TRBV19
cdr3_nt: TGTGCCAGCAGCCTCGGACAGGGCAGGGACACTGAAGCTTTCTTT; cdr3_aa: CASSLGQGRDTEAFF; clone_size: -; j_call: TRBJ1-1; d_call: TRBD1; v_call: TRBV7-9